This TCR beta chain is drawn from a study of blood T cell repertoires in COVID-19 (dated by TCRdb to 2020 to 2021). Regarding the research as a whole: Samples from collaborators originated in the United States, Italy and Spain and spanned both the acute and convalescent phases of COVID-19. The material from the prospective study consisted of cDNA or gDNA derived from T cells, B-cell-depleted T cells, or PBMCs. Deeply sampled blood TCRbeta repertoires from subjects exposed to, actively infected with, or recovered from COVID-19 were included in the dataset. Nearly every sample came with metadata listing a de-identified subject ID, COVID-19 status, age in years and sex. HLA class I and class II types, where available, came from metadata supplied by the sample provider rather than from assay-based typing. The samples were drawn from the first 160 participants of the ongoing ImmuneRACE study and from some 1,300 subjects provided by 6 global collaborators. The repertoires were made available in a free public database intended to serve as a resource for research on the immune response to SARS-CoV-2. Results and caveats for the whole study, not just this receptor: Clinical and demographic metadata were provided uncurated, with the amount varying by source and participant.

The immunoSEQ Assay, a bias-controlled multiplex PCR, was used to amplify TCRbeta CDR3 regions from genomic DNA. The paper's processing steps were these. The number of nucleated cells in each sample was estimated from the amplification of reference gene primers within the assay. Sequence reads were collapsed and filtered to measure the absolute abundance of every unique TCRbeta CDR3 rearrangement. For each sample, productive Simpson clonality was calculated as the square root of Simpson's diversity index over productive rearrangements. The table was pulled from immuneACCESS by TCRdb, which kept in-frame rearrangements only. Such tables lose some clones; where checked, under half of the loss comes from unresolved V genes, and the rest has no known cause. D and trimming were read from the DNA, whereas the V and J calls and clone size are those reported in that table. A total of a few hundred thousand clones appear in this sample, roughly 87% of them only once. The ten largest clones add up to 1% of the sample.

Enrolling through a virtual design, the prospective study's participants ranged in age from roughly 18 to 100 years and lived across some 23 United States geographic areas. In the prospective study, cohorts were assigned on the basis of participant-reported clinical history obtained from a screening survey and a study questionnaire. Recovered participants in ImmuneRACE Cohort 3 were defined as having two consecutive negative NP/OP PCR tests, clearance from a healthcare professional, or resolution of symptoms. Each participant in the prospective study had whole blood, serum and a nasopharyngeal or oropharyngeal swab collected by mobile phlebotomists. Participants in the prospective study had the option to provide additional blood draws and questionnaires over a roughly 2-month period. Prospective study blood samples were shipped either frozen or at room temperature before DNA extraction. Trimming costs V 5 bases and J 8 bases, and their ends lie 13 bases apart. Based on the germline V gene (reference sequence), the CDR1 and CDR2 sequences are LNHDA and SQIVND. Counted from cysteine to phenylalanine, this CDR3 has 13 amino acids. Left in the record is the CDR3 DNA by itself, 39 bases read in frame from the first base.

A remark on this clone: This receptor's antigen is unknown. No much larger clone exists at a distance of one base, and base qualities are not known.

This TCR came from a woman in her thirties who had recovered from COVID-19. The sample was PBMCs or T cells enriched from blood (not recorded which). The V and J segments used are TRBV19 and TRBJ2-4, and perhaps TRBD2 as D gene, on 6 matching bases. The nucleotides read TGTGCCAGTAGTCCTGGAGGGTTGGACATTCAGTACTTC. The encoded protein is CASSPGGLDIQYF.